Listed below are T cell receptor beta chains from one sample, sequenced in a study of blood T cell repertoires in COVID-19. Sequenced by immunoSEQ multiplex PCR; TCRdb stores in-frame clones only, minus some. The repertoire has a few hundred thousand clones, 70% to 90% of them found once; the top ten carry around 3%. Sequenced input: peripheral blood. All receptors derive from a woman in her 30s with COVID-19, enrolled during active disease. The CDR3 runs from the conserved cysteine through the conserved F or W. The D gene is left open where the match is weak. For some rows the clone size is stated as once, few or many, or as a class when expanded; others skip it.

cdr3_length j_call d_call clone_size v_call cdr3_aa cdr3_nt
17 TRBJ2-3 TRBD2 - TRBV6-6 CASSPGGSLRLTDTQYF TGTGCCAGCAGTCCGGGGGGGTCCCTGCGACTCACAGATACGCAGTATTTT
14 TRBJ2-7 - - TRBV7-9 CASSLGAGSDEQYF TGTGCCAGCAGCTTAGGTGCAGGGTCCGACGAGCAGTACTTC
19 TRBJ2-1 TRBD2 - TRBV24-1 CATSDSLWTSGGAPNEQFF TGTGCCACCAGTGATTCTCTATGGACTAGCGGGGGGGCACCTAATGAGCAGTTCTTC
13 TRBJ1-2 - - TRBV12-3/TRBV12-4 CASSFEASYGYTF TGTGCCAGCAGTTTTGAGGCTAGCTATGGCTACACCTTC
13 TRBJ1-2 - - TRBV19 CASSTEQGHGYTF TGTGCCAGTAGTACAGAACAGGGTCACGGCTACACCTTC
15 TRBJ2-1 TRBD2 - TRBV11-3 CASSLIAGVYNEQFF TGTGCCAGCAGCCTCATAGCGGGGGTCTACAATGAGCAGTTCTTC
20 TRBJ2-1 TRBD2 once TRBV6-6 CASSPGTTQYGLAGNNEQFF TGTGCCAGCAGCCCCGGGACAACCCAATATGGACTAGCGGGCAACAATGAGCAGTTCTTC
13 TRBJ2-5 TRBD2 - TRBV9 CASSREGRETQYF TGTGCCAGCAGCAGGGAGGGCCGGGAGACCCAGTACTTC
16 TRBJ2-1 TRBD2 - TRBV15 CATSRDKGLDHNEQFF TGTGCCACCAGCAGAGATAAGGGACTAGACCACAATGAGCAGTTCTTC
14 TRBJ2-3 - - TRBV5-1 CASSIGGGTDTQYF TGCGCCAGCAGTATCGGGGGAGGCACAGATACGCAGTATTTT
16 TRBJ2-5 TRBD1 - TRBV6-2/TRBV6-3 CASSRAFGTGEETQYF TGTGCCAGCAGTCGGGCTTTTGGGACAGGGGAAGAGACCCAGTACTTC
16 TRBJ2-5 TRBD1 - TRBV4-1 CASSQVDATGVKTQYF TGCGCCAGCAGCCAAGTAGACGCGACAGGGGTCAAGACCCAGTACTTC
14 TRBJ2-2 - once TRBV10-2 CASSEYESTGELFF TGCGCCAGCAGTGAGTATGAGAGCACCGGGGAGCTGTTTTTT
15 TRBJ2-2 - - TRBV18 CASSPTVHQTGELFF TGTGCCAGCTCACCAACGGTCCACCAAACCGGGGAGCTGTTTTTT
14 TRBJ2-5 - once TRBV11-3 CASSLSGAQETQYF TGTGCCAGCAGCTTAAGTGGGGCCCAAGAGACCCAGTACTTC
14 TRBJ1-5 TRBD1 - TRBV7-8 CASSSGTGNQPQHF TGTGCCAGCAGTTCTGGGACAGGCAATCAGCCCCAGCATTTT
18 TRBJ2-5 TRBD1 - TRBV24-1 CATSDFPYLTGGRETQYF TGTGCCACCAGTGACTTCCCGTACTTGACAGGGGGGAGGGAGACCCAGTACTTC
13 TRBJ2-1 TRBD1 - TRBV12-3/TRBV12-4 CASSFAQGHEQFF TGTGCCAGCAGTTTCGCACAGGGGCATGAGCAGTTCTTC
14 TRBJ2-5 TRBD2 - TRBV2 CASSPGTSRETQYF TGTGCCAGCAGCCCCGGGACTAGCCGAGAGACCCAGTACTTC
18 TRBJ2-7 - - TRBV4-3 CASSQDGSLDSRTYEQYF TGCGCCAGCAGCCAAGATGGGTCCTTGGACTCAAGGACCTACGAGCAGTACTTC
15 TRBJ1-1 - - TRBV4-1 CASSPSEASSTEAFF TGCGCCAGCAGCCCGTCCGAGGCATCGTCCACTGAAGCTTTCTTT
16 TRBJ2-3 - - TRBV19 CASSPRLRGGTDTQYF TGTGCCAGTAGTCCGCGGTTAAGGGGTGGCACAGATACGCAGTATTTT
14 TRBJ2-5 TRBD1 - TRBV5-4 CASSQSQGMETQYF TGTGCCAGCAGCCAATCACAGGGGATGGAGACCCAGTACTTC
15 TRBJ2-1 - - TRBV4-3 CASSHLGGEGSEQFF TGCGCCAGCAGCCATCTGGGGGGTGAAGGGAGTGAGCAGTTCTTC
15 TRBJ2-3 - - TRBV7-2 CASSLGLAVTDTQYF TGTGCCAGCAGCTTAGGGCTAGCCGTCACAGATACGCAGTATTTT
14 TRBJ1-2 - - TRBV5-1 CASSGGEAHYGYTF TGCGCCAGCAGCGGTGGAGAGGCTCACTATGGCTACACCTTC